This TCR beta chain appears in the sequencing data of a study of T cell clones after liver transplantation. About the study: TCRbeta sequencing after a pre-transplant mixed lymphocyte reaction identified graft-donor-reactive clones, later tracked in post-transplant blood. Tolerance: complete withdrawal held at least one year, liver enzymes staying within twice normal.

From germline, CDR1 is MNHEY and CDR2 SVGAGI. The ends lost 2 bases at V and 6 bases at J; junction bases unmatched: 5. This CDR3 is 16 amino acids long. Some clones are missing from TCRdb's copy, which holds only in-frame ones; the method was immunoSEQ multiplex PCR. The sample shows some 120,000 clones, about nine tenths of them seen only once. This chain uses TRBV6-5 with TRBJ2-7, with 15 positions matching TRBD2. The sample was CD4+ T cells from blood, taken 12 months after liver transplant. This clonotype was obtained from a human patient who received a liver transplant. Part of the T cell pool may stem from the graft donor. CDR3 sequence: CASSYTGLAGGGEQYF. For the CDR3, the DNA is TGTGCCAGCAGTTACACGGGACTAGCGGGAGGAGGCGAGCAGTACTTC.